This paragraph covers one T cell receptor (beta chain) sequence. Its antigen is undetermined. Per the germline V gene, CDR1 is SGHVS and CDR2 is FNYEAQ. CDR3 length: 12 amino acids. Trimming left V 4 bases short and J 11 bases short, with 14 bases between. This specimen comes from a study of shared clonotypes between healthy human individuals. At the level of the study: CD8 memory received one plate per donor, CD8 naive two, CD4 memory three and CD4 naive three. Study-level results: Naive subsets typically showed greater estimated richness than memory subsets.

Naive CD8 populations comprised CD45RO-negative cells positively selected for CCR7, excluding terminally differentiated effector memory CD45RA+ cells. Libraries were prepared by immunoSEQ multiplex PCR; TCRdb keeps only in-frame clonotypes and omits some of them. The profile shows approximately 600,000 clones, 85% to 95% of them singletons. The rearrangement uses TRBV7-6 and TRBJ2-5, with a weak D call TRBD2 (6 bases). Sequences were obtained from naive CD8+ T cells sorted from blood. The receptor comes from a woman aged 25 to 39 in good health. The CDR3 DNA reads as TGTGCCAGCAGCTCTCACACGGGGGAGCAGTACTTC. Protein: CASSSHTGEQYF.